Listed below are T cell receptor beta chains from one sample, sequenced in a study of human T cells and chemical hapten exposure. MiXCR was run by TCRdb on the RACE reads, yielding one entry per CDR3 protein. Of about 40,000 distinct CDR3 sequences listed, roughly a tenth are singletons. The input for sequencing was whole blood, taken in connection with sensitization to the hapten diphenylcyclopropenone (DPC). The receptors stem from a young man with alopecia areata. Some clones in this sample may be carry-over from other donors' samples. Each CDR3 is given with its conserved first and last residue. D genes are given only for firm matches. The size of a clone is reported for some rows only, either as once, few or many, or as a class for expanded clones.

v_gene,j_gene,abundance,d_gene,CDR3nt,CDR3aa
TRBV30,TRBJ2-3,many,NA,TGTGCCTGGACACTGAGAGATACGCAGTATTTT,CAWTLRDTQYF
TRBV7-9,TRBJ1-1,NA,TRBD1,TGTGCCAGCAGACCTGATCCGGGACAGGGGAAAGGATTGACTGAAGCTTTCTTT,CASRPDPGQGKGLTEAFF
TRBV11-3,TRBJ2-5,few,NA,TGTGCCAGCAGCTTAGGTCGACAAGAGACCCAGTACTTC,CASSLGRQETQYF
TRBV7-3,TRBJ2-3,medium-sized,NA,TGTGCCAGCAGCTTAGCGGGATCAACAGATACGCAGTATTTT,CASSLAGSTDTQYF
TRBV27,TRBJ2-5,NA,TRBD1,TGTGCCAGCAGCCCAGGGACAGGTAGACAAGAGACCCAGTACTTC,CASSPGTGRQETQYF
TRBV7-2,TRBJ2-3,NA,NA,TGTGCCAGCAGCTTAGCGTTCGGAGATACGCAGTATTTT,CASSLAFGDTQYF
TRBV7-2,TRBJ2-1,NA,TRBD1,TGTGCCAGCAGACGAGACGACAGGGAACACAATGAGCAGTTCTTC,CASRRDDREHNEQFF
TRBV4-1,TRBJ2-1,many,TRBD1,TGCGCCAGCAGCAAAGAAACCGGGACAGGGATCTTAGGCGGCCATGAGCAGTTCTTC,CASSKETGTGILGGHEQFF
TRBV5-1,TRBJ1-2,many,NA,TGCGCCAGCAGCCCCGAGGGACCTGGGTATGGCTACACCTTC,CASSPEGPGYGYTF
TRBV7-2,TRBJ1-1,many,TRBD1,TGTGCCAGCAGCTTAAAGCCTCCGGGACAGGGGGCCGTGGCTTTCTTT,CASSLKPPGQGAVAFF
TRBV19,TRBJ2-2,few,NA,TGTGCCAGTAGTATCGAGGCAGGGAAGCTGTTTTTT,CASSIEAGKLFF
TRBV7-2,TRBJ2-5,few,TRBD2,TGTGCCAGCAGCTGGACTAGCAGAAGGGAGACCCAGTACTTC,CASSWTSRRETQYF
TRBV29-1,TRBJ2-3,many,TRBD2,TGCAGCGTTGTTCGCCTAGCGGGTATAGATACGCAGTATTTT,CSVVRLAGIDTQYF
TRBV15,TRBJ1-4,NA,NA,TGTACCACCAGCACGGTCGGTTTGTATGAAAAACTGTTTTTT,CTTSTVGLYEKLFF
TRBV6-2/TRBV6-3,TRBJ2-1,many,NA,TGTGCCAGCAGTTCCGACCGACCCGGAAAGCAGTTCTTC,CASSSDRPGKQFF
TRBV4-1,TRBJ1-1,NA,NA,TGCGCCAGCAGCCAAGGAAAAGAAGCTTTCTTT,CASSQGKEAFF
TRBV7-6,TRBJ1-4,many,NA,TGTGCCAGCAGCTTAGTACAGGGTACTAATGAAAAACTGTTTTTT,CASSLVQGTNEKLFF
TRBV9,TRBJ2-3,many,TRBD2,TGTGCCAGCAGCGTAAACGGCGGGAGAACGACAGATACGCAGTATTTT,CASSVNGGRTTDTQYF
TRBV19,TRBJ2-1,many,TRBD1,TGTGCCAGTACCCCCACAGGGGTAGACGTTGAGCAGTTCTTC,CASTPTGVDVEQFF
TRBV28,TRBJ1-6,few,NA,TGTGCCAGCAGCCGCTTAGGGAATTCACCCCTCCACTTT,CASSRLGNSPLHF
TRBV6-5,TRBJ1-2,NA,TRBD1,TGTGCCAGCAGTTCTTGGACAGGGTCTAACTATGGCTACACCTTC,CASSSWTGSNYGYTF
TRBV15,TRBJ2-5,many,NA,TGTGCCACCAGCAGAGATCGGGCGAGGGAGACCCAGTACTTC,CATSRDRARETQYF
TRBV5-1,TRBJ2-3,many,TRBD1,TGCGCCAGCAGCTTGGCGACGAGACAGGGGAGGACAGATACGCAGTATTTT,CASSLATRQGRTDTQYF
TRBV7-7,TRBJ2-2,many,NA,TGTGCCAGCAGCCTAAGCACCGGGGAGCTGTTTTTT,CASSLSTGELFF
TRBV7-9,TRBJ2-1,few,TRBD2,TGTGCCAGCAGCCCGGGACTAGCGGGAGGGTTTTACAATGAGCAGTTCTTC,CASSPGLAGGFYNEQFF
TRBV5-1,TRBJ1-1,NA,TRBD1,TGCGCCAGCAGCCTTACAGGGGAGGTGTCTGAAGCTTTCTTT,CASSLTGEVSEAFF
TRBV11-3,TRBJ2-1,NA,TRBD1,TGTGCCAGCAGCGCTAAGACAGGGAATCCCTACAATGAGCAGTTCTTC,CASSAKTGNPYNEQFF
TRBV11-3,TRBJ2-1,few,NA,TGTGCCAGCAGCACCCCCGGGACGATAAATGAGCAGTTCTTC,CASSTPGTINEQFF
TRBV9,TRBJ2-5,many,NA,TGTGCCAGCAGCGGTCAGGGAACCATAATCCAAGAGACCCAGTACTTC,CASSGQGTIIQETQYF
TRBV7-9,TRBJ1-1,NA,NA,TGTGCCAGCATGGGATTCACTGAAGCTTTCTTT,CASMGFTEAFF
TRBV7-9,TRBJ1-1,many,NA,TGTGCCAGCAGCCCCCTTGCGGGACGCTTGAAAGACACTGAAGCTTTCTTT,CASSPLAGRLKDTEAFF
TRBV6-1,TRBJ2-7,many,NA,TGTGCCAGCAGTGTATCAGGGATCTACGAGCAGTACTTC,CASSVSGIYEQYF
TRBV7-6,TRBJ2-1,few,TRBD2,TGTGCCAGCAGCTGGGGGACTAGCGGGACGAGTGTTGGGCAGTTCTTC,CASSWGTSGTSVGQFF
TRBV7-2,TRBJ2-3,many,NA,TGTGCCAGCAGCTTAGTTCAACCGGCAGATACGCAGTATTTT,CASSLVQPADTQYF
TRBV3-1,TRBJ1-1,NA,TRBD1,TGTGCCAGCAGCCAGGGGCAGGGGGTGATAGGTGAAGCTTTCTTT,CASSQGQGVIGEAFF
TRBV20-1,TRBJ2-5,few,TRBD2,TGCAGTGCTCCCCTGGGGAGCGGGGGGGAAGAGACCCAGTACTTC,CSAPLGSGGEETQYF
TRBV5-1,TRBJ1-1,NA,NA,TGCGCCAGCAGCTCGCAACAGGGGAACACTGAAGCTTTCTTT,CASSSQQGNTEAFF
TRBV7-8,TRBJ1-5,NA,NA,TGTGCCAGCAGCTCTCGGACAGATAGCAATCAGCCCCAGCATTTT,CASSSRTDSNQPQHF
TRBV11-2,TRBJ1-1,many,NA,TGTGCCAGCAGCACACTCCATCAAGAAGCTTTCTTT,CASSTLHQEAFF
TRBV5-1,TRBJ2-2,medium-sized,TRBD2,TGCGCCAGCAGCCCCACGACTAGCTCCGGGGAGCTGTTTTTT,CASSPTTSSGELFF
TRBV20-1,TRBJ2-2,NA,TRBD2,TGCAGTGCCGTAGCGGGGCCGAACACCGGGGAGCTGTTTTTT,CSAVAGPNTGELFF
TRBV5-6,TRBJ1-2,few,NA,TGTGCCAGCAGCTTGCCCAATTTGGACCGACCCTACTATGGCTACACCTTC,CASSLPNLDRPYYGYTF
TRBV27,TRBJ2-7,NA,TRBD2,TGTGCCAGCAGTTTATCGCGGGGACTAGCGGGGGCCTACGAGCAGTACTTC,CASSLSRGLAGAYEQYF
TRBV7-8,TRBJ1-1,many,NA,TGTGCCAGCAGCTTAGCGAACCCCCGACGGGACACTGAAGCTTTCTTT,CASSLANPRRDTEAFF
TRBV6-2/TRBV6-3,TRBJ2-2,few,NA,TGTGCCAGCAGTCGGCGGACACCTGCGGACACCGGGGAGCTGTTTTTT,CASSRRTPADTGELFF
TRBV11-2,TRBJ2-5,many,TRBD1,TGTGCCAGCAGCTTCAACAGGGGCGGGGAGACCCAGTACTTC,CASSFNRGGETQYF
TRBV6-5,TRBJ2-6,many,NA,TGTGCCAGCAGTTACGGGGCCAGCTCTGGGGCCAACGTCCTGACTTTC,CASSYGASSGANVLTF
TRBV28,TRBJ2-1,many,TRBD1,TGTGCCAGCAGTCCATCCGACAGGGGTGGGAATGAGCAGTTCTTC,CASSPSDRGGNEQFF
TRBV29-1,TRBJ2-3,few,NA,TGCAGCGTTGATTCGCAGACAGATACGCAGTATTTT,CSVDSQTDTQYF
TRBV6-6,TRBJ1-3,few,NA,TGTGCCAGCAGCCTAGGGACCGCCGGAAACACCATATATTTT,CASSLGTAGNTIYF
TRBV29-1,TRBJ1-2,many,NA,TGCAGCGTTGACTCATTCCCCGGTGGCTACACCTTC,CSVDSFPGGYTF
TRBV4-2,TRBJ2-6,many,NA,TGTGCCAGCAGCCAAGAATCGGCAACCGTCTCTGGGGCCAACGTCCTGACTTTC,CASSQESATVSGANVLTF